These 28 T cell receptor beta chains were all obtained from the same sample, sequenced in a study of tumor-infiltrating lymphocytes in oesophageal squamous cell carcinoma. TCRdb ran MiXCR on the PCR reads and lists one entry per CDR3 protein. The table records under 25,000 distinct CDR3 sequences, 40% of them present only once. Sample: blood. The origin of the receptors is a male donor with esophageal squamous cell carcinoma.

V and J are TRBV20-1 and TRBJ2-7; weak D call: TRBD1 (6 bases). Trimming took off 5 bases at V and 5 bases at J, with 13 bases between the two ends. This CDR3 has 12 residues. The germline CDR1 and CDR2 sequences are DFQATT and SNEGSKA (reference sequence). Written as DNA, the CDR3 is TGCAGTGCTCGAGGGGGTATCGACGAGCAGTACTTC. Translation gives CSARGGIDEQYF.

The chain has TRBV7-3 and TRBJ2-6, with 11 positions matching TRBD1. The germline CDR1 and CDR2 sequences are SGHTA and FQGTGA. The length of the CDR3 is 16 residues. J gave up 15 bases and V 0 bases, and 10 bases lay outside the gene matches. The chain's CDR3 is CASSLTSGTGGSGLTF. CDR3 DNA: TGTGCCAGCAGCTTAACGTCCGGGACAGGGGGAAGTGGCCTGACTTTC. The full variable domain, its missing parts supplied by reference TRBV7-3 and TRBJ2-6, is GAGVSQTPSNKVTEKGKYVELRCDPISGHTALYWYRQSLGQGPEFLIYFQGTGAADDSGLPNDRFFAVRPEGSVSTLKIQRTERGDSAVYLCASSLTSGTGGSGLTFGAGSRLTVL.

The chain uses TRBV14 and TRBJ2-6; TRBD2 matches at 8 bases. Per germline, CDR1 SGHDN and CDR2 FVKESK. This CDR3 is 17 amino acids long. Trimming at V came to 3 bases and at J to 0 bases, leaving 4 bases not matched to a gene. CDR3 nucleotide sequence: TGTGCCAGCAGCCATTTAGCGGGGACCTCTGGGGCCAACGTCCTGACTTTC. Translation gives CASSHLAGTSGANVLTF.

The gene calls are TRBV6-1 and TRBJ2-1, with D unresolved. Gene TRBJ2-5 matches the end of the DNA better, so the J call may be wrong. Germline CDR1 and CDR2: MNHNS and SASEGT. The CDR3 spans 11 residues. CDR3 in DNA: TGTGCCAGCAGTTATTGGGAGACCCAGTACTTC. It codes for CASSYWETQYF.

This clonotype appeared a few times. The chain links TRBV7-2 to TRBJ2-1; the D call may be TRBD1 or TRBD2 (5 bases each). The tail of the sequence fits TRBJ2-7 better, so the J call may be wrong. Germline CDR1 and CDR2: SGHTA and FQGNSA. The CDR3 has 12 amino acids. CDR3 sequence: CASSLGTHEQYF. Here the CDR3 DNA reads TGTGCCAGCAGCTTGGGGACCCACGAGCAGTACTTC.

By proportion, this clonotype is medium-sized. This chain connects TRBV28 to TRBJ2-5; tentative D call: TRBD1 (6 bases). The CDR3 is 16 amino acids. Trimming left V 7 bases short and J 0 bases short, with 18 bases between. Germline V gene sequence: CDR1 MDHEN, CDR2 SYDVKM. For the CDR3, the DNA is TGTGCCAGCACCCCTCCAGACAGGAGGTACCAAGAGACCCAGTACTTC. Protein product: CASTPPDRRYQETQYF.

This clonotype was counted a few times. The chain uses TRBV7-9 and TRBJ1-1, with D tentatively TRBD1 (6 bases). The CDR3 spans 14 residues. Trimming removed 0 bases from V and 5 bases from J, with 10 bases in between. CDR1 is SEHNR, CDR2 FQNEAQ, per germline (reference sequence). The CDR3 sequence: CASSLAGAKTEAFF. The CDR3 DNA reads as TGTGCCAGCAGCTTAGCGGGGGCGAAAACTGAAGCTTTCTTT. The entire variable domain, with the rest obtained from reference TRBV7-9 and TRBJ1-1, is as follows: DTGVSQNPRHKITKRGQNVTFRCDPISEHNRLYWYRQTLGQGPEFLTYFQNEAQLEKSRLLSDRFSAERPKGSFSTLEIQRTEQGDSAMYLCASSLAGAKTEAFFGQGTRLTVV.

This clonotype was seen ten or more times. J is TRBJ2-5 and V is TRBV7-2; 7 nucleotides match TRBD2. Gene TRBJ2-1 matches the end of the DNA better, so the J call may be wrong. CDR3 length: 15 residues. The germline V gene encodes CDR1 SGHTA and CDR2 FQGNSA. Here the CDR3 DNA reads TGTGCCAGCAGCTTATACCCTAGCGGAGGCAATGAGCAGTTCTTC. This sequence encodes CASSLYPSGGNEQFF.

This clonotype is termed medium-sized. This chain connects TRBV7-2 to TRBJ2-7; D is perhaps TRBD2 (5 bases). V was shortened by 4 bases and J by 0 bases, with 10 bases between the two germline ends. CDR1 and CDR2 (germline): SGHTA, FQGNSA. The CDR3 runs to 14 residues. The CDR3 region is CASSSYRGSYEQYF. CDR3 nucleotides: TGTGCCAGCAGCTCTTACCGGGGCTCCTACGAGCAGTACTTC.

This clonotype was counted ten times or more. V usage is TRBV7-8 and J usage is TRBJ2-7; D is unclear. Trimming took off 2 bases at V and 2 bases at J, with 7 bases between the two ends. Germline CDR1 is SGHVS and CDR2 is FQNEAQ. CDR3 length equals 13 residues. Here the CDR3 DNA reads TGTGCCAGCAGCTTATCTAGGACCTACGAGCAGTACTTC. It yields the protein CASSLSRTYEQYF.

The chain is built from TRBV7-3 and TRBJ2-5, with 15 bases aligning to TRBD2. The germline CDR1 and CDR2 sequences are SGHTA and FQGTGA. J gave up 5 bases and V 3 bases, and 10 bases lay outside the gene matches. The CDR3 consists of 18 residues. The CDR3 sequence is CASSLRTSGRAGTETQYF. In DNA form, the CDR3 reads TGTGCCAGCAGCTTGAGGACTAGCGGGAGGGCCGGTACGGAGACCCAGTACTTC.

This clonotype was found many times. The chain carries TRBV27 and TRBJ1-5, with TRBD1 identical over 12 bases. Trimming cost V 6 bases and J 6 bases; bases outside gene matches: 12. Germline CDR1 and CDR2: MNHEY and SMNVEV (reference sequence). The CDR3 is 17 residues long. The CDR3 loop is CASRIPRDRGPVQPQHF. The CDR3 DNA sequence: TGTGCCAGCAGAATACCCAGGGACAGGGGGCCGGTTCAGCCCCAGCATTTT.

By share, this clonotype counts as medium-sized. The chain recombines TRBV12-3 or TRBV12-4 with TRBJ2-4; maybe TRBD1 (6 bases). This CDR3 region has 13 residues. The V end lost 6 bases, the J end lost 4 bases, and 10 bases lay between the germline ends. The CDR3 here is CASSSGQKNIQYF. CDR3 nucleotide sequence: TGTGCCAGCAGCTCCGGACAGAAAAACATTCAGTACTTC.

This rearrangement joins TRBV20-1 to TRBJ2-5; no firm D call. Looked up from germline, CDR1 is DFQATT and CDR2 is SNEGSKA (reference sequence). The CDR3 has 11 residues. Trimming left V 5 bases short and J 5 bases short, with 9 bases between. As DNA, the CDR3 is TGCAGTGCTCCAGAGGTCGAGACCCAGTACTTC. Amino acid sequence: CSAPEVETQYF.

V usage is TRBV6-8 and J usage is TRBJ2-5, with TRBD1 identical over 7 bases. The junction had 13 bases not matched to a gene; V was cut back by 11 bases and J by 7 bases. Germline values: CDR1 MNHGY, CDR2 SAAAGT. CDR3 length equals 13 residues. The CDR3 nucleotides are TGTGCCTGCCAGGGGGACCAGTCCAGGACCCAGTACTTC. As protein: CACQGDQSRTQYF.

This clonotype was detected many times. This sequence joins TRBV3-1 and TRBJ1-1; D gene uncertain. V lost 0 bases and J 4 bases, leaving 9 bases between the germline ends. CDR3 length: 14 amino acids. CDR1 is LGHDT, CDR2 YNNKEL, per germline (reference sequence). The CDR3 DNA reads TGTGCCAGCAGCCAAGATGTCAGTGGCACTGAAGCTTTCTTT. This translates into CASSQDVSGTEAFF.

In this sample, this clonotype is medium-sized (0.01 to 0.1%). The CDR3 DNA is TGTGCCAGTACCGGGACAGTGCATGAAAAACTGTTTTTT. It encodes CASTGTVHEKLFF. The chain combines TRBV6-1 with TRBJ1-4; 7 nucleotides match TRBD1. Germline V gives CDR1 MNHNS, CDR2 SASEGT. The ends lost 9 bases at V and 6 bases at J; junction bases unmatched: 7. The CDR3 is 13 amino acids.

The chain joins TRBV6-1 to TRBJ2-3; 7 bases fit TRBD1. Germline CDR1 MNHNS, CDR2 SASEGT. The CDR3 runs to 16 residues. With 3 bases clipped from V and 0 bases from J, the junction kept 6 bases outside the gene matches. CDR3 sequence: CASSDRDSRSTDTQYF. The DNA for the CDR3 is TGTGCCAGCAGTGATAGGGACAGCAGAAGCACAGATACGCAGTATTTT.

The chain uses TRBV7-6 and TRBJ2-7, with D possibly being TRBD2 (5 bases). V was trimmed by 4 bases and J by 7 bases, leaving 11 bases between them. Germline V gene lookup returns CDR1 SGHVS and CDR2 FNYEAQ. This CDR3 has 12 residues. The CDR3 coding sequence is TGTGCCAGCAGCTCCCAAGAGGGAGAGCAGTACTTC. The encoded protein is CASSSQEGEQYF.

This clonotype was seen more than once but under ten times. A much more abundant neighbour one base away suggests this may be a read error. The chain joins TRBV5-1 to TRBJ2-1; 7 bases line up with TRBD1. Germline V CDR1 and CDR2: SGHRS, YFSETQ. The CDR3 covers 16 residues. The V segment lost 3 bases and the J segment 10 bases; nucleotides outside the gene matches: 16. The CDR3 sequence: CASSSSLETGLYEQFF. CDR3 nucleotides: TGCGCCAGCAGCTCGAGCTTGGAGACAGGGTTGTACGAGCAGTTCTTC.

The genes are TRBV7-3 and TRBJ2-3; TRBD2 agrees at 8 bases. Losses at the gene ends were 5 bases for V and 6 bases for J; bases not matched to a gene: 4. This CDR3 contains 13 residues. Germline CDR1 and CDR2: SGHTA and FQGTGA. CDR3 nucleotides: TGTGCCAGCAGCGGGACTAGGGTGGATACGCAGTATTTT. Residues: CASSGTRVDTQYF.

J is TRBJ2-2 and V is TRBV7-2; TRBD1 or TRBD2 may be the D gene (6 bases each). Germline V CDR1 and CDR2: SGHTA, FQGNSA. This CDR3 region has 15 residues. V lost 0 bases and J lost 5, with 10 bases in between. CDR3 sequence reads: CASSLAGGITGELFF. The CDR3 DNA is TGTGCCAGCAGCTTAGCGGGGGGCATTACCGGGGAGCTGTTTTTT.

This clonotype was seen a handful of times. The chain is built from TRBV7-8 and TRBJ2-1, with 12 bases fitting TRBD1. The DNA end favors TRBJ1-2, so the J call may be wrong. The CDR3 runs to 15 residues. The V gene's germline CDR1 is SGHVS and CDR2 FQNEAQ. In nucleotides, the CDR3 is TGTGCCAGCAGCCAGGAGGGACAGGGGGCTGGTGGCTACACCTTC. Protein product: CASSQEGQGAGGYTF.

This clonotype was found many times. The chain is built from TRBV5-1 and TRBJ2-3; TRBD1 agrees at 8 bases. Per germline, CDR1 SGHRS and CDR2 YFSETQ. Germline trimming cut 1 base from V and 4 bases from J; bases unmatched to any gene: 11. The CDR3 has 17 residues. CDR3 nucleotide sequence: TGCGCCAGCAGCTTGCAGATACGGGACAGGTGGGCAGATACGCAGTATTTT. Its translation is CASSLQIRDRWADTQYF.

This clonotype appeared a single time. One end of the junction fails to match germline, which may point to a read error. The chain combines TRBV6-5 with TRBJ2-5; TRBD1 matches at 7 bases. This CDR3 is 18 amino acids long. CDR1 and CDR2 from the germline V gene are MNHEY and SVGAGI. CDR3 protein: CTSSLGTDLYQSTDTQYF. CDR3 nucleotide sequence: TGTACCAGCAGCCTCGGGACAGACCTATACCAAAGCACAGATACGCAGTACTTC.

As regards this clonotype: Given a much more abundant clone one base away, this may be a read error. V gene TRBV6-6 combines with J gene TRBJ2-3, with D maybe TRBD1 (6 bases). The J call may be incorrect, as the DNA end agrees better with TRBJ2-1. CDR3 length: 15 residues. The germline V gene encodes CDR1 MNHNY and CDR2 SVGAGI (reference sequence). CDR3 residues: CASSYMGAGYYEQFF. The CDR3 DNA follows: TGTGCCAGCAGTTACATGGGGGCAGGGTACTACGAGCAGTTCTTC.

The V call is TRBV10-2, the J call TRBJ2-3; 12 positions match TRBD2. The J call may be faulty, since TRBJ2-1 better matches the DNA end. The CDR3 loop spans 14 amino acids. Germline lookup yields CDR1 WSHSY and CDR2 SAAADI. CDR3: CATSLTSGSGEQFF. The CDR3 coding sequence is TGCGCCACCTCCCTGACTAGCGGGAGCGGAGAGCAGTTCTTC.

The V call is TRBV7-8, the J call TRBJ2-2, with D perhaps TRBD1 (5 bases). The CDR3 is 13 residues long. V was cut by 3 bases and J by 6 bases, with 8 bases left in between. In germline, CDR1 is SGHVS, CDR2 FQNEAQ. The CDR3, as DNA: TGTGCCAGCAGCTTCACAGGCTCCGGGGAGCTGTTTTTT. This codes for CASSFTGSGELFF.